This T cell receptor (delta chain) was sequenced in a study of Vδ1+ human thymocytes. Study outcomes and limitations: Highly polyclonal TRG and TRD repertoires with Gaussian CDR3 length distributions appeared in thymus. Thymic delta-chain repertoires held about 20% Vdelta2 sequences and few Vdelta3, despite high sort purity. Unexpected Vdelta2 sequences could cause misinterpretation of bulk repertoire data.

For this clone: The antigen remains unidentified.

Sequences come from RNA converted to cDNA by reverse transcription. CDR3 amplicons came from multiplex PCR with pooled V-gene forward and constant-region reverse primers. TCRdb re-called clones from the multiplex PCR reads using CATT. This table has tens of thousands of delta-chain clones, roughly 16% appearing once. Alphabeta T cells were depleted, then CD3+ Vdelta1+ Vdelta2- thymocytes were FACS-sorted. This CDR3 has 17 amino acids. Germline V gene lookup returns CDR1 TSWWSYY and CDR2 QGS. The ends were cut back, 0 bases at V and 0 bases at J, with 14 bases in the middle. The V call is TRDV1, the J call TRDJ1; no firm D call. The sample consisted of Vdelta1+ gamma-delta thymocytes from the thymus. The subset is: FACS-sorted CD3+ TCRalphabeta- TCRVdelta1+ TCRVdelta2- thymocytes. The clonotype originates from a girl younger than two who had congenital heart surgery. The CDR3 spells CALGELTPITYTDKLIF. CDR3 sequence (DNA): TGTGCTCTTGGGGAACTAACACCTATCACATACACCGATAAACTCATCTTT.